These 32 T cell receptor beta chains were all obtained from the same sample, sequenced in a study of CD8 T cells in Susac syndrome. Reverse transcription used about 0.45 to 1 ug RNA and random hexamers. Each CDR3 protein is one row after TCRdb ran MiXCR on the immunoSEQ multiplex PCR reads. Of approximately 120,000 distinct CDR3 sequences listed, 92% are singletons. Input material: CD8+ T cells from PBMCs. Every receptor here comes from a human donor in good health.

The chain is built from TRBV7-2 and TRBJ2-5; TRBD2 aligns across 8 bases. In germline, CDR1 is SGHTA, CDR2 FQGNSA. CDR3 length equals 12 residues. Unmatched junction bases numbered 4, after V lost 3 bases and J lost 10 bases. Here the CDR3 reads CASSLGLEFQYF. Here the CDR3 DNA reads TGTGCCAGCAGCTTGGGACTAGAGTTCCAGTACTTC. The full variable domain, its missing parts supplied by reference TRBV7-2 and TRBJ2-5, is GAGVSQSPSNKVTEKGKDVELRCDPISGHTALYWYRQSLGQGLEFLIYFQGNSAPDKSGLPSDRFSAERTGGSVSTLTIQRTQQEDSAVYLCASSLGLEFQYFGPGTRLLVL.

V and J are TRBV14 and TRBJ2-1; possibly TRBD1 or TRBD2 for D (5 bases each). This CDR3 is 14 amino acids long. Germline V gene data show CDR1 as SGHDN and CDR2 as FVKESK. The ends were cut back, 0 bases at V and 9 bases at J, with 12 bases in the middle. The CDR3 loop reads CASSQDTWDGEQFF. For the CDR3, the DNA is TGTGCCAGCAGCCAAGATACCTGGGACGGTGAGCAGTTCTTC.

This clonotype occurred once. CDR3 sequence: CASSLWGSSNEQFF. CDR3 DNA: TGTGCCAGCAGCTTATGGGGTTCGAGCAATGAGCAGTTCTTC. V is TRBV5-4 and J is TRBJ2-1, with D uncertain. Trimming took off 2 bases at V and 6 bases at J, with 12 bases between the two ends. There are 14 residues in the CDR3. CDR1 is SGHNT, CDR2 YYREEE, per germline (reference sequence).

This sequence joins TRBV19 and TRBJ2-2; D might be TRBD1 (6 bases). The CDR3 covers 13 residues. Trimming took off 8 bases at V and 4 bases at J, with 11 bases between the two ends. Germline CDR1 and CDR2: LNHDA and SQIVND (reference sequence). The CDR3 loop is CASWTASTGELFF. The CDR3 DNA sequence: TGTGCCAGTTGGACAGCATCCACCGGGGAGCTGTTTTTT.

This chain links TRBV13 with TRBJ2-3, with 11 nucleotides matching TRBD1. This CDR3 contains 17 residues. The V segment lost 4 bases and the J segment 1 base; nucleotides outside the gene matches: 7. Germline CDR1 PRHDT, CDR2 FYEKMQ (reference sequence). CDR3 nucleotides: TGTGCCAGCAGCTCTCCCCCGGGACAGGGGGGCACAGATACGCAGTATTTT. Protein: CASSSPPGQGGTDTQYF.

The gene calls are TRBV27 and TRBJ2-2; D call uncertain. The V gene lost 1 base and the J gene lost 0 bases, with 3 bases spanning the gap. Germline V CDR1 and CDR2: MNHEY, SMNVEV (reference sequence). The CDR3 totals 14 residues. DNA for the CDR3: TGTGCCAGCAGTTTATGGGCGAACACCGGGGAGCTGTTTTTT. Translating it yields CASSLWANTGELFF.

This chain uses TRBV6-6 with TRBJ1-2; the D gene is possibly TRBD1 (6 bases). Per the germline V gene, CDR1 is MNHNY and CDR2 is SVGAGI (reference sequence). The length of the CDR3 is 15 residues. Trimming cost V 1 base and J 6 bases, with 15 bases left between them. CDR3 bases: TGTGCCAGCAGTTACTGGGGCACAGGGAGGGATGGCTACACCTTC. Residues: CASSYWGTGRDGYTF.

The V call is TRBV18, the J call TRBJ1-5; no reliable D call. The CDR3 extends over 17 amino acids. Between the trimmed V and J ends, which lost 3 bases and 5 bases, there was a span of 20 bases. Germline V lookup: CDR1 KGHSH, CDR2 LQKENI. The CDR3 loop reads CASSPSRAGLRDQPQHF. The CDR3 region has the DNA TGTGCCAGCTCACCTAGTCGAGCAGGCCTTCGGGATCAGCCCCAGCATTTT. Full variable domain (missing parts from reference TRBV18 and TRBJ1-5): NAGVMQNPRHLVRRRGQEARLRCSPMKGHSHVYWYRQLPEEGLKFMVYLQKENIIDESGMPKERFSAEFPKEGPSILRIQQVVRGDSAAYFCASSPSRAGLRDQPQHFGDGTRLSIL.

DNA for the CDR3: TGTGCCAGCTCACCACCCCTAGCGGGAGGCCATGCTACGGAGCAGTTCTTC. Translation gives CASSPPLAGGHATEQFF. J is TRBJ2-1 and V is TRBV18, with 11 bases fitting TRBD2. The V segment lost 0 bases and the J segment 10 bases; nucleotides outside the gene matches: 11. The CDR3 loop spans 17 amino acids. Germline V gives CDR1 KGHSH, CDR2 LQKENI.

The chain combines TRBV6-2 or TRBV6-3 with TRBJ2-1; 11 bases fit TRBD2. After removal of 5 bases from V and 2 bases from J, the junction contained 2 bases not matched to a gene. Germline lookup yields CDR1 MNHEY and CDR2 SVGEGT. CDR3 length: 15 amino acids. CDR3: CASSPLAGAYNEQFF. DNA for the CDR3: TGTGCCAGCAGTCCACTAGCGGGGGCCTACAATGAGCAGTTCTTC.

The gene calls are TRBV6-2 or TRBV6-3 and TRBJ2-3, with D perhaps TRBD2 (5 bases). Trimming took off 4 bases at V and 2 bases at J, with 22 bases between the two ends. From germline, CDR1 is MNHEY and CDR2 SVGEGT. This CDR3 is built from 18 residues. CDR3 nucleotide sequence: TGTGCCAGCAGTTCCGACACTAGGAACCGCGCCTCCACAGATACGCAGTATTTT. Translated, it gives CASSSDTRNRASTDTQYF.

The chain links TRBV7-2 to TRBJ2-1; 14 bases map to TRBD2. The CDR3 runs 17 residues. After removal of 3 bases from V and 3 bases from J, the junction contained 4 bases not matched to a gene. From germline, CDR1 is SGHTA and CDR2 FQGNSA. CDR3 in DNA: TGTGCCAGCAGCTTCGGGACTAGCGGGAGTAGCTACAATGAGCAGTTCTTC. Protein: CASSFGTSGSSYNEQFF.

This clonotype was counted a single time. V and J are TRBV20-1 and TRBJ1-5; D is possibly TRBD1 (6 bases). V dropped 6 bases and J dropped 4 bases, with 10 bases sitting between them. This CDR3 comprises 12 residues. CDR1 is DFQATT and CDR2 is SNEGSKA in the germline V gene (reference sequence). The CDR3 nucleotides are TGCAGTGCACCGCAGGGGAATCAGCCCCAGCATTTT. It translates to CSAPQGNQPQHF.

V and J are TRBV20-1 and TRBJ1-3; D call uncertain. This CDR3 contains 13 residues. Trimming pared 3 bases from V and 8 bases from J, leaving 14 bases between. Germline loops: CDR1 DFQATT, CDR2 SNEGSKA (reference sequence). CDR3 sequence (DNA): TGCAGTGCTAGCGGCGGCAGTGGGGACACCATATATTTT. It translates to CSASGGSGDTIYF.

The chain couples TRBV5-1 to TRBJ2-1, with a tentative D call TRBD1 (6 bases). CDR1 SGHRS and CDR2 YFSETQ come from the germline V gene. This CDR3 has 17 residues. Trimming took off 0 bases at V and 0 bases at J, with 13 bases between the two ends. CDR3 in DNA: TGCGCCAGCAGCTTGGTGGCCCAGGGGAGCTCCTACAATGAGCAGTTCTTC. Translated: CASSLVAQGSSYNEQFF. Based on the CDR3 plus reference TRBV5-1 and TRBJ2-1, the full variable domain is KAGVTQTPRYLIKTRGQQVTLSCSPISGHRSVSWYQQTPGQGLQFLFEYFSETQRNKGNFPGRFSGRQFSNSRSEMNVSTLELGDSALYLCASSLVAQGSSYNEQFFGPGTRLTVL.

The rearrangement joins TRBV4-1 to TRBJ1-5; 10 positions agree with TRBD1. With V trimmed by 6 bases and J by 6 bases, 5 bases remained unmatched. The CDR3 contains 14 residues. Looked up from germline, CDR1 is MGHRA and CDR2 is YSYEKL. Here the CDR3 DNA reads TGCGCCAGCAGACGACAGGGGGCGGGTCAGCCCCAGCATTTT. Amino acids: CASRRQGAGQPQHF.

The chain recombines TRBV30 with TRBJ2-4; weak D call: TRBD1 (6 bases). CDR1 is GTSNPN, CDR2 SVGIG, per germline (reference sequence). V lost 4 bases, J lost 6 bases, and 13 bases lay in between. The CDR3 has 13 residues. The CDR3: CAWTAGTRNIQYF. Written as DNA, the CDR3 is TGTGCCTGGACCGCAGGGACAAGAAACATTCAGTACTTC.

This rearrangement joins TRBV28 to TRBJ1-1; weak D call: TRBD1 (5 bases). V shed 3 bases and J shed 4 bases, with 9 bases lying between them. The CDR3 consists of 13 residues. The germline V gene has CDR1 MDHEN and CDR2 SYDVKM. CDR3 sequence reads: CASSFQGITEAFF. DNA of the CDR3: TGTGCCAGCAGTTTCCAGGGTATCACTGAAGCTTTCTTT.

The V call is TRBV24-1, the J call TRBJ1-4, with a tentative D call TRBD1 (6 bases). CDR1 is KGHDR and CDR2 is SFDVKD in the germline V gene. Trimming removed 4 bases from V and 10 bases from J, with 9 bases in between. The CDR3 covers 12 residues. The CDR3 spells CATSDRGGKLFF. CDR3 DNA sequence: TGTGCCACCAGTGACAGGGGAGGAAAACTGTTTTTT.

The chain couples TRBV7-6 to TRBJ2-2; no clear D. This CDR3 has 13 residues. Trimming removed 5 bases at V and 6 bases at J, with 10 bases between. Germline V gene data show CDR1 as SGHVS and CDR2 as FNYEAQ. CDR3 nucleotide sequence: TGTGCCAGCAGCCTCCCGCCCCCCGGGGAGCTGTTTTTT. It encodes CASSLPPPGELFF.

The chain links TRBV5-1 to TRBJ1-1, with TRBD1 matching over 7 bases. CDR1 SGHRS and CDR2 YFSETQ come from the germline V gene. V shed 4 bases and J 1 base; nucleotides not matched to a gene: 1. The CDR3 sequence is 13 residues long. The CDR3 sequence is CASSDRANTEAFF. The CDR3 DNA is TGCGCCAGCAGCGACAGGGCGAACACTGAAGCTTTCTTT.

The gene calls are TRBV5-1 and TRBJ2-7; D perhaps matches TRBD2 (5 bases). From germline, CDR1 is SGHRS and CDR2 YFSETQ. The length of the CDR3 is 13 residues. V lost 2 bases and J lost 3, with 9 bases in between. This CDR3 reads CASSFEGGYEQYF. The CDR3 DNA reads TGCGCCAGCAGCTTTGAGGGTGGCTACGAGCAGTACTTC.

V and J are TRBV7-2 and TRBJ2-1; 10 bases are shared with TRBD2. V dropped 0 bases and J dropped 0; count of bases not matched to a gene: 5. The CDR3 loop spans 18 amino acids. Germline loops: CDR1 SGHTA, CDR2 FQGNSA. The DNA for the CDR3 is TGTGCCAGCAGCTTAGCGCTACTAGCGGGAAGCTCCTACAATGAGCAGTTCTTC. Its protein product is CASSLALLAGSSYNEQFF.

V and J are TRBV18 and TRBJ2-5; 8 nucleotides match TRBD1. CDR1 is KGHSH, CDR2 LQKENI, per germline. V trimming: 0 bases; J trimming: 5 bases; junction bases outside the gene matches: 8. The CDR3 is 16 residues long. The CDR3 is CASSPPTQGAVETQYF. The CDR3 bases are TGTGCCAGCTCACCACCAACTCAGGGGGCCGTTGAGACCCAGTACTTC.

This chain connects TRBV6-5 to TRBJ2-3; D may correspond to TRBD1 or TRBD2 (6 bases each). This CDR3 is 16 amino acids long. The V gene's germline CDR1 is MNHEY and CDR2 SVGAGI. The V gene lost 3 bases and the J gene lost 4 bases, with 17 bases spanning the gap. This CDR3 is CASSYTAGGGSDTQYF. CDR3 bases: TGTGCCAGCAGTTATACCGCCGGGGGCGGGTCAGATACGCAGTATTTT.

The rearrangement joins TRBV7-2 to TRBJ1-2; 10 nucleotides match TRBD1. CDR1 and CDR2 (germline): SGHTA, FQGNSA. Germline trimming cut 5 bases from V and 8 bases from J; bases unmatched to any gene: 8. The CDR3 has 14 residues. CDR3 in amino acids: CASSRGQGTGGYTF. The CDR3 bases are TGTGCCAGCAGCCGGGGACAGGGGACGGGAGGCTACACCTTC.

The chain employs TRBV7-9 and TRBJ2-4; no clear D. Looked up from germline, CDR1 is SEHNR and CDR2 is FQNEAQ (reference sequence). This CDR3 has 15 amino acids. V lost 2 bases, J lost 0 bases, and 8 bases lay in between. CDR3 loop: CASSLPPLAKNIQYF. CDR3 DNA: TGTGCCAGCAGCTTACCCCCACTAGCCAAAAACATTCAGTACTTC.

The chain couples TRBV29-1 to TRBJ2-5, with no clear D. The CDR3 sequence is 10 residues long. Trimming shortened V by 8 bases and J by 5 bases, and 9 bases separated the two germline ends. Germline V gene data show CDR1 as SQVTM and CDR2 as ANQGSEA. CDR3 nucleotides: TGCAGCCATGGGTGGGAGACCCAGTACTTC. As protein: CSHGWETQYF.

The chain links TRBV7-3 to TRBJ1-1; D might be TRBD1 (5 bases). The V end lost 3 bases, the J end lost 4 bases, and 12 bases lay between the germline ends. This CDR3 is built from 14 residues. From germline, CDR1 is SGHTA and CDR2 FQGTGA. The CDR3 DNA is TGTGCCAGCAGCTTTGGGGGGTCGAGCACTGAAGCTTTCTTT. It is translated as CASSFGGSSTEAFF.

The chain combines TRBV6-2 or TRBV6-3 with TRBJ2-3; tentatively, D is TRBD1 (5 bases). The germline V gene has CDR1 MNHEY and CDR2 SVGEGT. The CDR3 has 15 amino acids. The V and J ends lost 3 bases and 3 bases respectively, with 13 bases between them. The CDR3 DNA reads TGTGCCAGCAGTTATGGAGACAGATCGACAGATACGCAGTATTTT. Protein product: CASSYGDRSTDTQYF.

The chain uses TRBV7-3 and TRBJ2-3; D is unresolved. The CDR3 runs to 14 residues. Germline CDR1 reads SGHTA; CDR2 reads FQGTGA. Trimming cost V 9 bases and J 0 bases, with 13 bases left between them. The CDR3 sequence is CASKSGTSTDTQYF. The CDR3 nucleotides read TGTGCCAGTAAATCAGGAACTAGCACAGATACGCAGTATTTT.

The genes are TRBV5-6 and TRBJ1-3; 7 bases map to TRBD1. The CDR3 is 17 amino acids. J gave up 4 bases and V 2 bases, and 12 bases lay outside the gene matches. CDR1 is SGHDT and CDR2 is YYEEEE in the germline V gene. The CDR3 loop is CASSFRGGTGAGNTIYF. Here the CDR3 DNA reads TGTGCCAGCAGCTTTAGAGGCGGAACAGGGGCAGGAAACACCATATATTTT.